This passage covers 31 T cell receptor beta chains from one sample sequenced in a study of neurological immune-mediated disorders. TCRdb independently ran MiXCR on the 5' RACE reads; one entry per CDR3 protein. The repertoire holds more than 50,000 distinct CDR3 sequences, with around 5% as singletons. Material for sequencing was PBMCs. The receptors originated from a woman between 25 and 40 years old with multiple sclerosis.

This clonotype was seen at least ten times. CDR3 region: CASRTGLMGGAFF. The CDR3 DNA reads as TGTGCCAGTAGAACCGGGCTCATGGGCGGAGCTTTCTTT. The rearrangement uses TRBV19 and TRBJ1-1, with unresolved D. Germline V gene lookup returns CDR1 LNHDA and CDR2 SQIVND (reference sequence). The V and J ends lost 6 bases and 10 bases respectively, with 18 bases between them. The CDR3 runs 13 residues.

This clonotype was detected many times. The rearrangement uses TRBV5-4 and TRBJ2-7, with 8 bases lining up with TRBD1. There are 14 residues in the CDR3. CDR1 SGHNT and CDR2 YYREEE come from the germline V gene (reference sequence). V shed 4 bases, J shed 0 bases, and the junction held 3 bases outside the gene matches. The CDR3 reads CASSDRGDSYEQYF. CDR3 bases: TGTGCCAGCAGCGACAGGGGCGACTCCTACGAGCAGTACTTC.

This clonotype was counted many times. This sequence joins TRBV10-3 and TRBJ2-1, with TRBD1 matching 7 bases. V shed 6 bases and J 7 bases; nucleotides not matched to a gene: 21. The CDR3 loop spans 18 amino acids. Germline CDR1 is ENHRY and CDR2 is SYGVKD. The chain's CDR3 is CAIRGQAPDRLGPNEQFF. The DNA of the CDR3 is TGTGCCATCAGAGGACAGGCCCCGGATCGGCTGGGCCCTAATGAGCAGTTCTTC.

A few counts support this clonotype. The chain joins TRBV15 to TRBJ2-7; D is unclear. The germline V and J ends were trimmed by 0 bases and 6 bases, with 9 bases remaining between them. CDR1 and CDR2 from the germline V gene are LNHNV and YYDKDF (reference sequence). CDR3 length: 13 residues. CDR3 region: CATSRDSRTEQYF. Written as DNA, the CDR3 is TGTGCCACCAGCAGAGATTCCCGTACCGAGCAGTACTTC.

This clonotype was seen repeatedly, ten times or more. The V gene is TRBV5-1, the J gene TRBJ2-2; 7 bases are shared with TRBD1. This CDR3 is 15 amino acids long. CDR1 and CDR2 (germline): SGHRS, YFSETQ. The J segment lost 3 bases and the V segment lost 2 bases, leaving 4 bases of the junction unmatched. The CDR3 here is CASSFEGADTGELFF. The CDR3 DNA reads TGCGCCAGCAGCTTCGAGGGGGCAGACACCGGGGAGCTGTTTTTT.

This clonotype was seen only a few times. One end of the junction is discordant with germline, which a read error may explain. The genes are TRBV5-6 and TRBJ1-1, with TRBD1 matching 8 bases. The CDR3 consists of 15 residues. Germline V gene sequence: CDR1 SGHDT, CDR2 YYEEEE. DNA for the CDR3: TGTGCCAGCAGGTTGGACAGGGCCAGTAGCACTGAAGCTTTCTTT. Protein product: CASRLDRASSTEAFF.

In its sample, this clonotype was seen many times. The chain links TRBV20-1 to TRBJ1-2, with D tentatively TRBD1 (6 bases). This CDR3 region has 16 residues. V lost 5 bases and J lost 4, with 23 bases in between. Germline V lookup: CDR1 DFQATT, CDR2 SNEGSKA (reference sequence). The chain's CDR3 is CSAALLGTSGSYGYTF. Here the CDR3 DNA reads TGCAGTGCTGCTCTTCTCGGGACAAGCGGCTCCTATGGCTACACCTTC.

The table lists this clonotype with many counts. The J gene is TRBJ2-7, the V gene TRBV5-1; D is perhaps TRBD1 (6 bases). Germline CDR1 reads SGHRS; CDR2 reads YFSETQ. The V and J ends lost 1 base and 2 bases respectively, with 13 bases between them. The CDR3 covers 15 residues. The CDR3 DNA follows: TGCGCCAGCAGCTTGACAGGGATGGAGACCTACGAGCAGTACTTC. Residues: CASSLTGMETYEQYF.

This clonotype was recorded many times. The chain links TRBV6-1 to TRBJ1-5, with a tentative D call TRBD1 (5 bases). The germline gives CDR1 MNHNS, CDR2 SASEGT. V was cut by 6 bases and J by 2 bases, with 14 bases left in between. CDR3 size: 15 residues. CDR3 in amino acids: CASSNGQGGNQPQHF. For the CDR3, the DNA is TGTGCCAGCAGCAACGGGCAGGGTGGCAATCAGCCCCAGCATTTT.

Ten or more counts support this clonotype. This sequence joins TRBV5-1 and TRBJ1-4, with unresolved D. Per germline, CDR1 SGHRS and CDR2 YFSETQ. The CDR3 totals 14 residues. The V and J ends lost 0 bases and 5 bases respectively, with 8 bases between them. In DNA form, the CDR3 reads TGCGCCAGCAGCTTGGGCCCCCAGAATGAAAAACTGTTTTTT. Its translation: CASSLGPQNEKLFF.

Concerning this clonotype: The junction shows a germline mismatch at one end, possibly a read error. The chain recombines TRBV20-1 with TRBJ2-7; TRBD1 matches at 10 bases. Germline lookup yields CDR1 DFQATT and CDR2 SNEGSKA (reference sequence). The CDR3 runs 13 residues. The CDR3 DNA sequence: TGCAGTGCTAGAGACCCTAGAGGGACAGGGGAGGCCTTC. Protein: CSARDPRGTGEAF.

This clonotype was found a few times. Since a much larger clone is just one base distant, this may be a read error. The chain links TRBV10-3 to TRBJ1-1, with D unclear. The germline V gene encodes CDR1 ENHRY and CDR2 SYGVKD. CDR3 length: 14 amino acids. The V and J ends lost 0 bases and 7 bases respectively, with 12 bases between them. The CDR3 nucleotides are TGTGCCATCAGTGAGTCGAGGAAGGGATATGAAGCTTTCTTT. Encoded protein: CAISESRKGYEAFF.

The chain joins TRBV7-2 to TRBJ1-1, with unresolved D. The V end was cut by 4 bases, the J end by 1 base, with 7 bases between. The length of the CDR3 is 13 residues. Germline CDR1 reads SGHTA; CDR2 reads FQGNSA. CDR3 residues: CASSSLANTEAFF. The CDR3 region has the DNA TGTGCCAGCAGCTCCCTTGCGAACACTGAAGCTTTCTTT.

The chain employs TRBV20-1 and TRBJ2-3; D may be TRBD2 (6 bases). The CDR3 has 13 residues. The germline CDR1 and CDR2 sequences are DFQATT and SNEGSKA (reference sequence). The V end lost 5 bases, the J end lost 2 bases, and 11 bases lay between the germline ends. The DNA for the CDR3 is TGCAGTGCTGGGCGGGACGCCACAGATACGCAGTATTTT. Encoded protein: CSAGRDATDTQYF.

About this clonotype: One base away lies a much larger clone, so this may be a sequencing read error. The chain couples TRBV20-1 to TRBJ1-6, with 11 bases lining up with TRBD1. The CDR3 totals 16 residues. The germline V gene encodes CDR1 DFQATT and CDR2 SNEGSKA (reference sequence). With 3 bases clipped from V and 7 bases from J, the junction kept 8 bases outside the gene matches. The CDR3 bases are TGCAGTGCTAGGGCAGGACAGGGGGCGAAAAATTCACCCCTCCACTTT. Protein: CSARAGQGAKNSPLHF.

The genes are TRBV7-2 and TRBJ2-7; no clear D. V was trimmed by 3 bases and J by 6 bases, leaving 24 bases between them. Germline CDR1 is SGHTA and CDR2 is FQGNSA. The CDR3 consists of 17 residues. CDR3 sequence: CASSLAYWTGRAVEQYF. CDR3 DNA: TGTGCCAGCAGCTTGGCTTATTGGACCGGAAGGGCGGTCGAGCAGTACTTC. The complete variable domain, with remaining parts taken from reference TRBV7-2 and TRBJ2-7, reads GAGVSQSPSNKVTEKGKDVELRCDPISGHTALYWYRQSLGQGLEFLIYFQGNSAPDKSGLPSDRFSAERTGGSVSTLTIQRTQQEDSAVYLCASSLAYWTGRAVEQYFGPGTRLTVT.

In its sample, this clonotype was seen many times. The chain combines TRBV10-1 with TRBJ2-3; TRBD1 is a possible D gene (6 bases). Germline CDR1 WNHNN, CDR2 SYGVQD (reference sequence). The CDR3 spans 13 residues. Between the trimmed V and J ends, which lost 6 bases and 5 bases, there was a span of 12 bases. CDR3 nucleotide sequence: TGCGCCAGCAGCCAGGGGTTCCGAGATACGCAGTATTTT. Amino acid sequence: CASSQGFRDTQYF.

This clonotype appeared many times. This sequence may be a read error, since a much larger clone differs from it by one base. The V call is TRBV7-2, the J call TRBJ2-7; D is undetermined. CDR3 length: 14 amino acids. Germline lookup yields CDR1 SGHTA and CDR2 FQGNSA. Trimming stripped 4 bases from V and 8 bases from J, with 18 bases between. The CDR3 reads CASSSVTAGTKQYF. The CDR3 DNA reads TGTGCCAGCAGCTCAGTCACGGCAGGTACGAAGCAGTACTTC.

This clonotype was detected ten times or more. V is TRBV7-2 and J is TRBJ2-2; the match to TRBD2 covers 9 bases. The CDR3 contains 16 residues. CDR1 SGHTA and CDR2 FQGNSA come from the germline V gene. Unmatched junction bases numbered 10, after V lost 5 bases and J lost 6 bases. CDR3 bases: TGTGCCAGCAGCCCGAGGACTAGCGCGTTTCCCGGGGAGCTGTTTTTT. It specifies CASSPRTSAFPGELFF.

The chain uses TRBV10-2 and TRBJ1-5; D is perhaps TRBD1 (5 bases). The germline V gene encodes CDR1 WSHSY and CDR2 SAAADI. Trimming shortened V by 10 bases and J by 0 bases, and 16 bases separated the two germline ends. This CDR3 has 15 amino acids. The CDR3 region has the DNA TGCGCCACCTCAGGGTTCGAGTATAGCAATCAGCCCCAGCATTTT. Encoded protein: CATSGFEYSNQPQHF.

This clonotype showed up many times. The genes are TRBV7-2 and TRBJ2-3, with 15 bases identical to TRBD2. The CDR3 is made up of 17 amino acids. CDR1 is SGHTA, CDR2 FQGNSA, per germline. V was clipped by 5 bases and J by 2 bases; unmatched bases: 5. The chain's CDR3 is CASSLGLAGGTTDTQYF. The CDR3 nucleotides are TGTGCCAGCAGCCTAGGACTAGCGGGGGGGACCACAGATACGCAGTATTTT.

This clonotype was seen at least ten times. The chain links TRBV20-1 to TRBJ2-1, with 7 bases that match TRBD2. Per the germline V gene, CDR1 is DFQATT and CDR2 is SNEGSKA (reference sequence). V dropped 0 bases and J dropped 6; count of bases not matched to a gene: 2. This CDR3 is 13 amino acids long. This CDR3 is CSARETSSNEQFF. The CDR3, as DNA: TGCAGTGCTAGAGAGACTAGCAGCAATGAGCAGTTCTTC.

This clonotype counts as medium-sized (0.01 to 0.1%). The chain has TRBV5-1 and TRBJ2-5; 9 bases align to TRBD2. From germline, CDR1 is SGHRS and CDR2 YFSETQ. The ends lost 2 bases at V and 4 bases at J; junction bases unmatched: 3. The length of the CDR3 is 14 residues. The DNA for the CDR3 is TGCGCCAGCAGCTTAGCGGGGGGAAGAGAGACCCAGTACTTC. Translated, it gives CASSLAGGRETQYF.

This clonotype was observed many times. This rearrangement joins TRBV3-1 to TRBJ2-5; possibly TRBD2 for D (6 bases). The V end lost 3 bases, the J end lost 2 bases, and 19 bases lay between the germline ends. The CDR3 contains 17 residues. Germline V gives CDR1 LGHDT, CDR2 YNNKEL (reference sequence). The chain's CDR3 is CASSHRGLTGGQETQYF. The CDR3, as DNA: TGTGCCAGCAGCCACAGAGGACTCACCGGGGGACAAGAGACCCAGTACTTC.

This clonotype was seen ten or more times. The chain has TRBV15 and TRBJ2-1; D is uncertain. CDR1 is LNHNV and CDR2 is YYDKDF in the germline V gene (reference sequence). The CDR3 is 15 residues long. Trimming took off 5 bases at V and 6 bases at J, with 17 bases between the two ends. CDR3 bases: TGTGCCACCAGCTCCGAGCCCTCAAATATCAATGAGCAGTTCTTC. Its translation: CATSSEPSNINEQFF.

This clonotype was detected many times. V is TRBV2 and J is TRBJ1-1; D remains unclear. The CDR3 has 14 amino acids. Germline CDR1 reads SNHLY; CDR2 reads FYNNEI. Trimming removed 5 bases from V and 7 bases from J, with 17 bases in between. This chain's CDR3 is CASSQNPSGNEAFF. The CDR3, as DNA: TGTGCCAGCAGTCAAAATCCCTCCGGGAATGAAGCTTTCTTT.

This chain connects TRBV7-8 to TRBJ2-7; 10 positions agree with TRBD2. In germline, CDR1 is SGHVS, CDR2 FQNEAQ. V lost 7 bases, J lost 2 bases, and 8 bases stayed unmatched. The CDR3 length is 15 residues. The CDR3 nucleotides are TGTGCCAGCACCGTGGCTAGCGGGGGTCCCTACGAGCAGTACTTC. This translates into CASTVASGGPYEQYF.

This clonotype has only a few counts. CDR3 loop: CATRDTSSYEQYF. The CDR3 coding sequence is TGTGCCACCCGGGACACCAGCTCCTACGAGCAGTACTTC. V gene TRBV10-3 combines with J gene TRBJ2-7, with D possibly TRBD1 on 6 matching bases. The germline gives CDR1 ENHRY, CDR2 SYGVKD. The CDR3 spans 13 residues. V was pared by 10 bases and J by 0 bases, with 13 bases between.

In this sample, this clonotype turned up many times. The chain joins TRBV20-1 to TRBJ1-1; D remains ambiguous. V was shortened by 0 bases and J by 3 bases, with 14 bases between the two germline ends. CDR3 length equals 15 residues. Germline loops: CDR1 DFQATT, CDR2 SNEGSKA (reference sequence). CDR3 sequence: CSAREGSRRDTEAFF. Here the CDR3 DNA reads TGCAGTGCTAGAGAGGGGTCCCGTCGGGACACTGAAGCTTTCTTT.

This clonotype was observed at least ten times. J is TRBJ1-3 and V is TRBV5-5, with D unresolved. V lost 1 base to trimming and J lost 0 bases, with 8 bases between them. Germline-derived CDR1 and CDR2 are SGHKS and YYEKEE (reference sequence). This CDR3 has 15 residues. The CDR3 loop reads CASSLTRISGNTIYF. DNA for the CDR3: TGTGCCAGCAGCTTGACGAGGATCTCTGGAAACACCATATATTTT.

Concerning this clonotype itself: This sequence may be a read error, since a much larger clone differs from it by one base. V gene TRBV5-6 combines with J gene TRBJ2-1, with unresolved D. V was cut by 3 bases and J by 8 bases, with 9 bases left in between. Germline-derived CDR1 and CDR2 are SGHDT and YYEEEE. This CDR3 contains 12 residues. CDR3 nucleotides: TGTGCCAGCAGCTGGCCCGGTGATGAGCAGTTCTTC. It is translated as CASSWPGDEQFF.